These T cell receptor beta chains were read from a single sample in a study of response to subunit inactivated influenza vaccine. Each CDR3 protein is one row after TCRdb ran MiXCR on the RT-PCR reads. The sample shows some 640,000 distinct CDR3 sequences, approximately 15% of them seen only once. The sequenced sample was PBMCs from blood, obtained about 14 days before vaccination. The source is a man aged 50 or older who received an inactivated influenza vaccine. Each CDR3 is given with its conserved first and last residue. The D gene is left open where the match is weak. Expanded clones are given a class, and other clones once, few, many or no size at all.

clone_size,d_call,j_call,v_call,cdr3_nt,cdr3_aa
many,TRBD1,TRBJ2-3,TRBV12-3/TRBV12-4,TGTGCCAGCAGAGCCCCGACAGGGTCCAGCACAGATACGCAGTATTTT,CASRAPTGSSTDTQYF
NA,NA,TRBJ2-5,TRBV5-1,TGCGCCAGCAGCGCGGAGGGGGCTAGCGGCAGGGCCCAGTACTTC,CASSAEGASGRAQYF
few,NA,TRBJ2-3,TRBV7-9,TGTGCCAGCAGCTTCCTGACAGGAGGCACAGATACGCAGTATTTT,CASSFLTGGTDTQYF
few,NA,TRBJ2-3,TRBV5-6,TGTGCCAGCAGCCCCGAGGCGGGCGCGGTAGATACGCAGTATTTT,CASSPEAGAVDTQYF
many,NA,TRBJ2-5,TRBV6-4,TGTGCCAGCAGTGAAAGGGTCCGAAAAGGCCCCAAGACCCAGTACTTC,CASSERVRKGPKTQYF
NA,TRBD2,TRBJ2-5,TRBV9,TGTGCCAGCAGCGTATCTAGCGGGAGGCCCGAAGAGACCCAGTACTTC,CASSVSSGRPEETQYF
few,NA,TRBJ2-3,TRBV20-1,TGCAGTGCTAGTAGAAGCGGGTCAGGCACAGATACGCAGTATTTT,CSASRSGSGTDTQYF
few,TRBD2,TRBJ2-1,TRBV6-1,TGTGCCAGCAGGGGGGGGAGACTCAATGAGCAGTTCTTC,CASRGGRLNEQFF
NA,NA,TRBJ1-1,TRBV29-1,TGCAGCGTTTCCAGGAGGGCGAACACTGAAGCTTTCTTT,CSVSRRANTEAFF
few,NA,TRBJ2-3,TRBV19,TGTGCCAGTACCACGGAATTTAGCACAGATACGCAGTATTTT,CASTTEFSTDTQYF
few,NA,TRBJ2-5,TRBV10-2,TGCGCCAGCAGTGAAATCATAGAGACCCAGTACTTC,CASSEIIETQYF
many,NA,TRBJ1-3,TRBV7-9,TGTGCCAGCAGCTCTACAGCCTCCTCTGGAAACACCATATATTTT,CASSSTASSGNTIYF
NA,NA,TRBJ2-7,TRBV15,TGTGCCACCAGCAGAGATTCTGCCAACTCCTACGAGCAGTACTTC,CATSRDSANSYEQYF
many,NA,TRBJ2-4,TRBV14,TGTGCCAGCAGCCAAGATGGGATCAAAAACATTCAGTACTTC,CASSQDGIKNIQYF
few,TRBD1,TRBJ2-6,TRBV6-5,TGTGCCAGCATTAGGACAGGGAGCTCTGGGGCCAACGTCCTGACTTTC,CASIRTGSSGANVLTF
many,NA,TRBJ1-3,TRBV4-3,TGCGCCAGCAGCCAAGATCGGTTGGGGGGAGCCATATATTTT,CASSQDRLGGAIYF